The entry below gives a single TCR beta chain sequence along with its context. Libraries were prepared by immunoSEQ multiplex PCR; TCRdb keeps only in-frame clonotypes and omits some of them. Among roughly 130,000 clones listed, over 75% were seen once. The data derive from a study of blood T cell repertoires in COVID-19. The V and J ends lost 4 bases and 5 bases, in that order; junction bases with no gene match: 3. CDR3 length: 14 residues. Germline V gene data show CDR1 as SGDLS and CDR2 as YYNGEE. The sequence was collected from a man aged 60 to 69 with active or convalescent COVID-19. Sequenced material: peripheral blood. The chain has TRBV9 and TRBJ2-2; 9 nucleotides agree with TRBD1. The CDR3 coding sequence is TGTGCCAGCAGCCCGGGACAGGGTACCGGGGAGCTGTTTTTT. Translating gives CASSPGQGTGELFF.